This T cell receptor beta chain was captured in a study of Ad26.COV2.S vaccination and SARS-CoV-2 variants. Study information: Administration of Ad26.COV2.S was intramuscular, either once or twice 56 days apart.

Study results and caveats: People who got the vaccine had more spike-specific TCR breadth than people who got placebo. Total T cell responses were possibly underestimated by TCR breadth and depth analyses.

Treatment reported: approximately 18 received Ad26.COV2.S at low or high dose, single or two shots; about 5 received placebo; per-sample allocation not given. Samples analyzed were those drawn on day 63 after the first vaccine or placebo injection. The V segment lost 8 bases and the J segment 6 bases; nucleotides outside the gene matches: 12. The V gene's germline CDR1 is MDHEN and CDR2 SYDVKM. The CDR3 extends over 15 amino acids. A word on this clone: Its antigen is unknown.

Libraries were prepared by immunoSEQ multiplex PCR; TCRdb keeps only in-frame clonotypes and omits some of them. The sample lists around 450,000 clones, roughly 91% seen once, with around 4.2% in the top ten. Source: peripheral blood, taken in a trial of Ad26.COV2.S vaccine versus placebo. The chain employs TRBV28 and TRBJ2-7, with 11 positions matching TRBD2. The source of this sequence is a person aged 18-65 years who received the Ad26.COV2.S COVID-19 vaccine or a placebo. DNA of the CDR3: TGTGCCAGCGCAGTTTCGTTACTAGCGGGAGCCGAGCAGTACTTC. This gives the protein CASAVSLLAGAEQYF.